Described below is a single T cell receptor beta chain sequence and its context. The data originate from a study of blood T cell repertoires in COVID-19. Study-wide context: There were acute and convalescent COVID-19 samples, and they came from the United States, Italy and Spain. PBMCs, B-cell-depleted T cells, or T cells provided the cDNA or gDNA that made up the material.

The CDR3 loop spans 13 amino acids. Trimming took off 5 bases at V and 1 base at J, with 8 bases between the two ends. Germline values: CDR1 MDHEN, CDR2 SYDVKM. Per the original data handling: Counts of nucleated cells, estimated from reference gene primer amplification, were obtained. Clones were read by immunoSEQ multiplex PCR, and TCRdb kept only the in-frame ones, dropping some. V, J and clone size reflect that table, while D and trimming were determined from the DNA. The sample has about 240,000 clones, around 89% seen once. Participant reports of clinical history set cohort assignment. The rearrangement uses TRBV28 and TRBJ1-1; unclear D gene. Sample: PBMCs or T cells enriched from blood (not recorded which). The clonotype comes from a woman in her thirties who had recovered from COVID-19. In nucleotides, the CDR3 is TGTGCCAGCAGTCCTTTGCGGAACACTGAAGCTTTCTTT. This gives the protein CASSPLRNTEAFF.